This T cell receptor beta chain was sequenced during a study of CD8+ T cells in alopecia areata. Across the whole study: Treated individuals took tofacitinib by mouth, 5 to 10 mg twice daily. A 6-month period off drug followed tofacitinib, which lasted 6 to 18 months. General study findings and limits: Researchers report lesional scalp, most notably alopecia totalis/universalis, outstripped normal scalp in clonality.

The CDR3 is made up of 12 amino acids. Germline V gene sequence: CDR1 SGHRS, CDR2 YFSETQ. Trimming stripped 1 base from V and 2 bases from J, with 3 bases between. It was cDNA, reverse transcribed from extracted RNA, that served as the sequencing template. Repertoires were generated with immunoSEQ multiplex PCR, while TCRdb's copy carries only in-frame clones and drops some. This table has hundreds of thousands of clones, 67% appearing once. This clone was observed a single time. As yet, its antigen is unknown. At the DNA level, this CDR3 is encoded by other sequences in the same sample as well. Peripheral blood, together with lesional scalp punch biopsies, was collected from alopecia areata patients.

J is TRBJ2-5 and V is TRBV5-1; D uncertain. The receptor's source is a human donor with alopecia areata. Sequencing used CD4+ T cells sorted from blood, obtained at week 0. Here the CDR3 DNA reads TGCGCCAGCAGCTTGAATCAAGAGACCCAGTACTTC. Amino acids: CASSLNQETQYF.